The 24 T cell receptor beta chains below were found in one sample sequenced in a study of CD8 T cells in ankylosing spondylitis. Whole-study results and caveats: Typical of ankylosing spondylitis blood, it appeared, was a TCR beta motif of seven to nine highly homologous variants.

TCRdb re-analysed the 5' RACE reads in MiXCR, keeping a single row per CDR3 protein. The sample carries 300,000 to 400,000 distinct CDR3 sequences, approximately 20% recorded once. These TCRs are of unknown antigen specificity. The specimen sequenced was blood, either unsorted or a sorted T cell fraction (not recorded which). The receptor source for this set is a male donor with ankylosing spondylitis.

This clonotype has only a few counts. J is TRBJ2-7 and V is TRBV4-2; 12 bases line up with TRBD2. Trimming removed 7 bases from V and 2 bases from J; junction bases left unmatched: 12. The germline V gene encodes CDR1 LGHNA and CDR2 YNFKEQ. There are 17 residues in the CDR3. For the CDR3, the DNA is TGTGCCAGCACCCCTGGGGCTAGCGGGAGGGTGGCCTACGAGCAGTACTTC. Protein sequence: CASTPGASGRVAYEQYF.

This clonotype was recorded a few times. The J gene is TRBJ2-2, the V gene TRBV5-1, with a weak D call TRBD1 (6 bases). Between the trimmed V and J ends, which lost 7 bases and 9 bases, there was a span of 19 bases. The germline V gene encodes CDR1 SGHRS and CDR2 YFSETQ. CDR3 length equals 14 residues. The CDR3 region is CASQGGPGSRELFF. The CDR3 coding sequence is TGCGCCAGCCAAGGGGGACCGGGGAGCCGGGAGCTGTTTTTT. Combining the CDR3 with reference TRBV5-1 and TRBJ2-2 gives the whole variable domain KAGVTQTPRYLIKTRGQQVTLSCSPISGHRSVSWYQQTPGQGLQFLFEYFSETQRNKGNFPGRFSGRQFSNSRSEMNVSTLELGDSALYLCASQGGPGSRELFFGEGSRLTVL.

The chain links TRBV20-1 to TRBJ1-5, with TRBD1 as a possible D gene (6 bases). The CDR3 totals 13 residues. Germline loops: CDR1 DFQATT, CDR2 SNEGSKA (reference sequence). Trimming removed 4 bases from V and 1 base from J, with 8 bases in between. The CDR3, as DNA: TGCAGTGCTATTGACAGGAGCAATCAGCCCCAGCATTTT. It codes for CSAIDRSNQPQHF.

The chain combines TRBV28 with TRBJ1-5; TRBD1 aligns across 8 bases. Germline lookup yields CDR1 MDHEN and CDR2 SYDVKM. After removal of 6 bases from V and 2 bases from J, the junction contained 6 bases not matched to a gene. This CDR3 is built from 15 residues. CDR3 loop: CASSDGQGGNQPQHF. The CDR3 DNA follows: TGTGCCAGCAGCGATGGACAGGGTGGCAATCAGCCCCAGCATTTT.

The chain links TRBV12-3 or TRBV12-4 to TRBJ1-1, with D possibly TRBD1 on 5 matching bases. V was trimmed by 8 bases and J by 4 bases, leaving 14 bases between them. The length of the CDR3 is 13 residues. CDR3 nucleotide sequence: TGTGCCAGCGGCGGAGCAGGGATCACTGAAGCTTTCTTT. Amino acid sequence: CASGGAGITEAFF.

This clonotype was observed many times. The J gene is TRBJ2-1, the V gene TRBV3-1; D is unresolved. There are 12 residues in the CDR3. From germline, CDR1 is LGHDT and CDR2 YNNKEL (reference sequence). Trimming shortened V by 2 bases and J by 10 bases, and 9 bases separated the two germline ends. The CDR3 sequence: CASSQSEIEQFF. In DNA form, the CDR3 reads TGTGCCAGCAGCCAATCGGAAATAGAGCAGTTCTTC.

This clonotype was seen a handful of times. This chain uses TRBV20-1 with TRBJ2-7; either TRBD1 or TRBD2 may fit D (5 bases each). The germline gives CDR1 DFQATT, CDR2 SNEGSKA (reference sequence). Between the trimmed V and J ends, which lost 1 base and 0 bases, there was a span of 16 bases. The CDR3 runs to 16 residues. CDR3 DNA sequence: TGCAGTGCTAGAGGGGACCGAGGGGTGAGCTCCTACGAGCAGTACTTC. Residues: CSARGDRGVSSYEQYF.

The table lists this clonotype with a few counts. The chain links TRBV14 to TRBJ1-4, with 8 bases fitting TRBD1. This CDR3 has 16 amino acids. CDR1 and CDR2 (germline): SGHDN, FVKESK. With V trimmed by 7 bases and J by 7 bases, 14 bases remained unmatched. This CDR3 reads CASTQFHRGLGEKLFF. CDR3 coding DNA: TGTGCCAGCACCCAGTTTCACAGGGGGTTAGGTGAAAAACTGTTTTTT.

This clonotype appeared a few times. CDR3 sequence: CSAALDSRVYSNQPQHF. The CDR3 region has the DNA TGCAGTGCCGCACTGGACAGTAGGGTTTATAGCAATCAGCCCCAGCATTTT. The chain has TRBV20-1 and TRBJ1-5; D is perhaps TRBD1 (6 bases). The V gene's germline CDR1 is DFQATT and CDR2 SNEGSKA (reference sequence). The germline V and J ends were trimmed by 6 bases and 0 bases, with 21 bases remaining between them. The CDR3 is 17 residues long.

CDR3: CASSPRILAGHNEQFF. The CDR3 bases are TGTGCCAGCAGTCCCCGTATACTAGCGGGCCACAATGAGCAGTTCTTC. The rearrangement links TRBV27 to TRBJ2-1; 9 nucleotides agree with TRBD2. Germline V gives CDR1 MNHEY, CDR2 SMNVEV (reference sequence). This CDR3 has 16 amino acids. Trimming cost V 5 bases and J 5 bases; bases outside gene matches: 10.

The V call is TRBV15, the J call TRBJ1-2; tentative D call: TRBD1 (5 bases). Trimming took 6 bases from V and 6 from J, leaving 14 bases between them. The CDR3 runs to 13 residues. Germline CDR1 LNHNV, CDR2 YYDKDF (reference sequence). In DNA, the CDR3 is TGTGCCACCAGGGAGCGGACAAATGATGGCTACACCTTC. This codes for CATRERTNDGYTF.

The chain couples TRBV7-8 to TRBJ1-5; D not resolved. V was shortened by 3 bases and J by 4 bases, with 10 bases between the two germline ends. The CDR3 loop spans 14 amino acids. Looked up from germline, CDR1 is SGHVS and CDR2 is FQNEAQ. The CDR3 loop reads CASSLRRENQPQHF. The CDR3 DNA follows: TGTGCCAGCAGCTTGCGACGGGAAAATCAGCCCCAGCATTTT.

The CDR3 here is CASNPGLAAYEQYF. CDR3 bases: TGTGCCAGCAACCCGGGACTAGCGGCTTACGAGCAGTACTTC. The chain employs TRBV2 and TRBJ2-7, with 11 bases aligning to TRBD2. V was pared by 7 bases and J by 4 bases, with 6 bases of the junction left unmatched. The CDR3 extends over 14 amino acids. Germline V gene data show CDR1 as SNHLY and CDR2 as FYNNEI.

This clonotype was counted between two and nine times. This chain joins TRBV5-1 and TRBJ1-3; tentatively, D is TRBD1 (6 bases). Trimming removed 0 bases from V and 2 bases from J, with 6 bases in between. The germline V gene encodes CDR1 SGHRS and CDR2 YFSETQ. The CDR3 runs to 14 residues. The CDR3 here is CASSLGQAGNTIYF. The CDR3 region has the DNA TGCGCCAGCAGCTTGGGACAGGCTGGAAACACCATATATTTT. Filled out from reference TRBV5-1 and TRBJ1-3, the complete variable domain reads KAGVTQTPRYLIKTRGQQVTLSCSPISGHRSVSWYQQTPGQGLQFLFEYFSETQRNKGNFPGRFSGRQFSNSRSEMNVSTLELGDSALYLCASSLGQAGNTIYFGEGSWLTVV.

The gene calls are TRBV7-2 and TRBJ1-6; tentatively, D is TRBD1 (5 bases). The CDR3 covers 16 residues. Germline values: CDR1 SGHTA, CDR2 FQGNSA. V lost 8 bases, J lost 9 bases, and 23 bases lay in between. The CDR3 loop reads CASRQSGGHNSSPLHF. The CDR3 coding sequence is TGTGCCAGCCGACAATCCGGGGGTCATAACAGTTCACCCCTCCACTTT.

This clonotype was counted a few times. This chain's CDR3 is CASSQVRTSGNNEQFF. The DNA for the CDR3 is TGTGCCAGCAGCCAAGTTCGGACTAGCGGTAACAATGAGCAGTTCTTC. The chain is built from TRBV14 and TRBJ2-1; TRBD2 matches at 10 bases. V shed 1 base and J 5 bases; nucleotides not matched to a gene: 5. Germline CDR1 reads SGHDN; CDR2 reads FVKESK. The CDR3 is made up of 16 amino acids.

V and J are TRBV6-5 and TRBJ2-7; D is unclear. V lost 0 bases and J lost 4, with 10 bases in between. CDR1 and CDR2 from the germline V gene are MNHEY and SVGAGI. The length of the CDR3 is 14 residues. CDR3 amino acids: CASSYSLGSYEQYF. The CDR3 DNA reads TGTGCCAGCAGTTACTCGCTAGGCTCGTACGAGCAGTACTTC.

V and J are TRBV4-1 and TRBJ2-7; 10 bases are shared with TRBD1. The V segment lost 0 bases and the J segment 2 bases; nucleotides outside the gene matches: 7. CDR1 MGHRA and CDR2 YSYEKL come from the germline V gene. The CDR3 extends over 17 amino acids. The CDR3 region is CASSQDRTGTGAYEQYF. In DNA form, the CDR3 reads TGCGCCAGCAGCCAAGATAGGACCGGGACAGGGGCCTACGAGCAGTACTTC.

V and J are TRBV12-3 or TRBV12-4 and TRBJ2-7; 8 positions agree with TRBD1. The CDR3 runs to 13 residues. The ends lost 6 bases at V and 6 bases at J; junction bases unmatched: 7. This chain's CDR3 is CASSRDRKGEQYF. CDR3 bases: TGTGCCAGCAGCCGGGACAGGAAGGGCGAGCAGTACTTC.

The CDR3 DNA is TGTGCCAGCAGTCGAGGTTCGGGGCGGGCCTACAATGAGCAGTTCTTC. Translation: CASSRGSGRAYNEQFF. V is TRBV12-3 or TRBV12-4 and J is TRBJ2-1; D might be TRBD1 or TRBD2, each matching 5 bases. The CDR3 totals 16 residues. The V gene lost 5 bases and the J gene lost 2 bases, with 16 bases spanning the gap.

The chain uses TRBV5-1 and TRBJ2-1; 9 bases are shared with TRBD2. CDR1 and CDR2 from the germline V gene are SGHRS and YFSETQ. The CDR3 has 16 residues. V dropped 1 base and J dropped 5; count of bases not matched to a gene: 7. CDR3 loop: CASSLWTSDANNEQFF. The CDR3 coding sequence is TGCGCCAGCAGCTTGTGGACTAGCGACGCAAACAATGAGCAGTTCTTC.

This clonotype showed up just a few times. This chain uses TRBV7-9 with TRBJ2-5, with D perhaps matching TRBD1 (6 bases). Trimming took off 0 bases at V and 8 bases at J, with 16 bases between the two ends. This CDR3 spans 15 amino acids. Germline CDR1 SEHNR, CDR2 FQNEAQ (reference sequence). This CDR3 is CASSLAGDTFVTQYF. DNA of the CDR3: TGTGCCAGCAGCTTAGCAGGGGACACCTTCGTCACCCAGTACTTC.

In its sample, this clonotype was seen a few times. CDR3 loop: CSARGVDSGYNEQFF. For the CDR3, the DNA is TGCAGTGCTAGAGGGGTGGACAGCGGTTACAATGAGCAGTTCTTC. The V call is TRBV20-1, the J call TRBJ2-1; maybe TRBD1 (6 bases). This CDR3 is built from 15 residues. Germline-derived CDR1 and CDR2 are DFQATT and SNEGSKA (reference sequence). V was clipped by 1 base and J by 4 bases, with 14 bases between them.

The V gene is TRBV4-2, the J gene TRBJ2-1; TRBD2 aligns across 7 bases. CDR3 length: 16 amino acids. Germline V lookup: CDR1 LGHNA, CDR2 YNFKEQ. After removal of 0 bases from V and 6 bases from J, the junction contained 8 bases not matched to a gene. CDR3 DNA: TGTGCCAGCAGCCAAGATAGGGTAGCGGGTTCCAATGAGCAGTTCTTC. Translating gives CASSQDRVAGSNEQFF.